This T cell receptor beta chain came from a study of PD-L1 blockade in urothelial cancer (dated by TCRdb to 2016 to 2017). At the level of the whole study: Every patient began therapy around 2014 and was given atezolizumab 1,200 mg intravenously every 3 weeks. About 85% of the roughly 30 patients were males with bladder-origin urothelial cancer, and about 65% of the 29 reported a prior smoking history. Patients had an ECOG performance status of 0 or 1 and had received between 0 and 3 prior chemotherapy regimens. Blood samples were analyzed 3 weeks after the start of treatment (second dose) and 6 weeks after the start of treatment. A median of about 150,000 T cells and some 82,000 unique TCRs was obtained from blood samples, and a median clonality of approximately 0.08 was observed. An exploratory multi-omic analysis was conducted of the somatic, immune and clinical correlates of response to PD-L1 blockade with atezolizumab in urothelial cancer. Pretreatment tumor samples and matched peripheral blood, collected serially before and after atezolizumab treatment, underwent TCR sequencing. Progression-free survival longer than 6 months counted as durable clinical benefit, and TCR features were additionally tested against both progression-free and overall survival. In the same patients, whole exome sequencing and RNA sequencing of pretreatment tumors were performed in addition to TCR sequencing. Durable clinical benefit was achieved by nine patients and was not achieved by 20 patients. Pretreatment blood TCR-seq was available for twenty-nine patients, at least one posttreatment blood collection was obtained for around 25 patients, and tumor TCR-seq was available for around 25 patients. Results and caveats for the whole study, not just this receptor: A pretreatment peripheral blood TCR clonality below the median was linked to improved progression-free and overall survival. Greater expansion of tumor-associated TCR clones in peripheral blood 3 weeks after the start of treatment was observed in patients with durable benefit (n of about 20, p = 0.022). Because the sample size was small (n ≈ 27) and many exploratory analyses were performed, the results are intended to be hypothesis-generating.

Synthetic TCR analog templates were spiked into each PCR so that absolute template abundance could be estimated from read counts. TCRbeta CDR3 regions were amplified from genomic DNA with bias-controlled V and J gene primers using the immunoSEQ assay. Rearranged TCRbeta segments were sequenced at approximately 20X coverage. As for the original processing: Clustering was used to correct sequencing errors, and CDR3s were annotated against IMGT to assign V, D and J genes. Downstream analyses used only productive TCRbeta rearrangements and left out out-of-frame or stop-codon sequences. Clonality was computed as one minus Shannon entropy normalized by the log of the number of unique productive sequences. Fisher's exact test with Benjamini-Hochberg correction, at a threshold of adjusted p below 0.01, was used to find clones that differed between time points or between blood and tumor. Held by TCRdb, this immuneACCESS table contains in-frame sequences only and omits some clones. Under half of the omission traces to an unresolved V gene where checked; the cause of the rest is unknown. The DNA was the basis for D and trimming; V, J and clone size are from that table. The sample data list about 40,000 clones, and 65% to 90% of these were observed just once. The biggest ten clones account for roughly 24% of the sample.

On this clone itself: Its antigen target is currently unknown. Per-nucleotide qualities are absent, and no much larger clonotype sits a single base away.

V is pared back by 5 bases and J by 1 base, with 11 bases lying between the germline termini. For CDR1 and CDR2, the germline V gene (reference sequence) lists MNHEY and SMNVEV. Including the terminal cysteine and phenylalanine, the CDR3 comprises 14 residues. The DNA shown is the 42-base CDR3, in frame from base 1. What the time point label conveys for this sample: peripheral blood 6 weeks after treatment start. The cohort comprised fewer than 35 patients with locally advanced or metastatic urothelial carcinoma treated at Memorial Sloan Kettering on a trial protocol. Peripheral blood mononuclear cells were collected pretreatment and during treatment, at between 1 and 8 total time points per patient. The Qiagen DNeasy Blood extraction kit was used to purify genomic DNA from total PBMCs and from tumor samples. PBMCs were collected pretreatment and during treatment, and were isolated and stored as previously described.

This chain joins TRBV27 to TRBJ1-1; TRBD1 might be the D gene, on 6 matching bases. Sequenced material: PBMCs, taken around atezolizumab (anti-PD-L1) treatment. The TCR comes from a man aged 55 to 69 with urothelial cancer. The CDR3 region: CASSRADRNTEAFF. The DNA sequence is TGTGCCAGCAGTCGGGCGGACAGGAACACTGAAGCTTTCTTT.